The source of this T cell receptor (beta chain) is a study of blood T cell repertoires in COVID-19. Study-wide context: Sites across the United States, Italy and Spain contributed samples from acute and convalescent COVID-19.

The CDR3 is 10 residues long. The V and J ends lost 5 bases and 10 bases respectively, with 11 bases between them. Looked up from germline, CDR1 is GTSNPN and CDR2 is SVGIG (reference sequence). Generated by immunoSEQ multiplex PCR, the TCRdb table keeps only in-frame clones and is missing some. The sample contains some 150,000 clones, about 86% of which appear only once. The sample comprised peripheral blood. The chain uses TRBV30 and TRBJ1-1; no reliable D call. The receptor's source is a woman aged 55 to 70 with acute or convalescent COVID-19. The CDR3 coding sequence is TGTGCCTGGGCGGAGGTACGAGCTTTCTTT. This codes for CAWAEVRAFF.